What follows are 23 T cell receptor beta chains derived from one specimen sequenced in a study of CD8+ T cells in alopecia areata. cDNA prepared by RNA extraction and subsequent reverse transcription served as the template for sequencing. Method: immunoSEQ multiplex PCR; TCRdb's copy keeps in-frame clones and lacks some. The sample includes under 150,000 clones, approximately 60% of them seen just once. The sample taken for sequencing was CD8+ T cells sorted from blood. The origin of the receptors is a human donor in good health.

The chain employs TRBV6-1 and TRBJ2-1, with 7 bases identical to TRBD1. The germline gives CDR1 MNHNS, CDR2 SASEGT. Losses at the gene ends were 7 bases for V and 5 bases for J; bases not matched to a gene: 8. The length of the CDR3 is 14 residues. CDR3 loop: CASKPTGINNEQFF. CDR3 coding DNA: TGTGCCAGCAAACCGACAGGGATTAACAATGAGCAGTTCTTC.

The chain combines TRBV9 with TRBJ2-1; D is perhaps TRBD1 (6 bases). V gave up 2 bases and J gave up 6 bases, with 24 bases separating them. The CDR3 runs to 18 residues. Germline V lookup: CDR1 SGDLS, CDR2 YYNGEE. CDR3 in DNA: TGTGCCAGCAGCGTGGGGGCCGCAATCGCATATCGGGGCAATGAGCAGTTCTTC. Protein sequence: CASSVGAAIAYRGNEQFF. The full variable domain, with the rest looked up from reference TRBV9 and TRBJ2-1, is DSGVTQTPKHLITATGQRVTLRCSPRSGDLSVYWYQQSLDQGLQFLIQYYNGEERAKGNILERFSAQQFPDLHSELNLSSLELGDSALYFCASSVGAAIAYRGNEQFFGPGTRLTVL.

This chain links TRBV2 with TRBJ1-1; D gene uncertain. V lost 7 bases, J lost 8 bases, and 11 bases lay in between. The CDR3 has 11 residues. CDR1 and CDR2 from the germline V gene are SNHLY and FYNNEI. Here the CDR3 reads CASNTRTEAFF. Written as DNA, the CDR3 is TGTGCCAGCAATACGAGGACCGAAGCTTTCTTT.

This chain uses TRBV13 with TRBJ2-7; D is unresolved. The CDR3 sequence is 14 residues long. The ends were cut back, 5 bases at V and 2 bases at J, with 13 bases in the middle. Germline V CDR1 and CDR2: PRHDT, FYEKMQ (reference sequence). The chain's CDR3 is CASSQVAEAYEQYF. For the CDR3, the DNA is TGTGCCAGCAGCCAAGTTGCAGAGGCCTACGAGCAGTACTTC.

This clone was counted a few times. CDR3: CASSLGTVSGNTIYF. The CDR3 DNA follows: TGTGCCAGTAGCCTCGGGACAGTCTCTGGAAACACCATATATTTT. The chain couples TRBV19 to TRBJ1-3; 7 positions match TRBD1. The V gene end was trimmed by 6 bases and the J gene end by 0 bases; junction bases not matched to a gene: 5. This CDR3 has 15 residues. Germline V gene lookup returns CDR1 LNHDA and CDR2 SQIVND (reference sequence).

This CDR3 reads CSVESSHPLSGANVLTF. In nucleotides, the CDR3 is TGCAGCGTTGAAAGCAGCCATCCCCTCTCTGGGGCCAACGTCCTGACTTTC. This chain connects TRBV29-1 to TRBJ2-6; D gene uncertain. Trimming shortened V by 2 bases and J by 0 bases, and 14 bases separated the two germline ends. The CDR3 runs to 17 residues. The germline CDR1 and CDR2 sequences are SQVTM and ANQGSEA.

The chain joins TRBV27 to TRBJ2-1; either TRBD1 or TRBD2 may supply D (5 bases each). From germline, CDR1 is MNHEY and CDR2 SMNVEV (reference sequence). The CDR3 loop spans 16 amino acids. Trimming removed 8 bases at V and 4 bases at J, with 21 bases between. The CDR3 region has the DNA TGTGCCAGCGCAGGGTTCCTTCACCGGGGTTACAATGAGCAGTTCTTC. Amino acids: CASAGFLHRGYNEQFF.

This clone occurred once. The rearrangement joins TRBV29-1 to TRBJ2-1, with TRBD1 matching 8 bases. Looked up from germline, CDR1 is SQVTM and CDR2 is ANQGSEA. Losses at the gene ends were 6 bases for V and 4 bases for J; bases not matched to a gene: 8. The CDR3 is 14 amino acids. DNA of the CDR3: TGCAGCGTGTGGGGGACAGGTGTTTACAATGAGCAGTTCTTC. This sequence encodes CSVWGTGVYNEQFF.

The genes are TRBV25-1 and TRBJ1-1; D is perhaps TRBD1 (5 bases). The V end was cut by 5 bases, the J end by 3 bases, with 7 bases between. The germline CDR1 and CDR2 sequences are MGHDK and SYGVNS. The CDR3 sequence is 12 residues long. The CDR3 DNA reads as TGTGCCAGCAGTCTAGGGGACACTGAAGCTTTCTTT. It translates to CASSLGDTEAFF.

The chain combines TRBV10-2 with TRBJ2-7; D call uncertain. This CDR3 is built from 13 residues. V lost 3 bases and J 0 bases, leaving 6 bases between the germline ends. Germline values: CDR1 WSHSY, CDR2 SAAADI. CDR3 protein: CASSEAPSYEQYF. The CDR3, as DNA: TGCGCCAGCAGTGAAGCCCCCTCCTACGAGCAGTACTTC.

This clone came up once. CDR3: CASSFWTGGADEQYF. For the CDR3, the DNA is TGTGCCAGCAGCTTTTGGACAGGGGGCGCGGACGAGCAGTACTTC. The chain uses TRBV13 and TRBJ2-7; 11 positions agree with TRBD1. Germline V gene sequence: CDR1 PRHDT, CDR2 FYEKMQ (reference sequence). The V and J ends lost 3 bases and 5 bases, in that order; junction bases with no gene match: 6. The CDR3 runs 15 residues.

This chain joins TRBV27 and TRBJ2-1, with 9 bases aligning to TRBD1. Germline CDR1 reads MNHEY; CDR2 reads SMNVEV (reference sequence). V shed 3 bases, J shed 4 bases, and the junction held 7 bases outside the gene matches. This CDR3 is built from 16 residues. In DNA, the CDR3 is TGTGCCAGCAGTTTGGGAGCCGGGACAGGGTACAATGAGCAGTTCTTC. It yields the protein CASSLGAGTGYNEQFF.

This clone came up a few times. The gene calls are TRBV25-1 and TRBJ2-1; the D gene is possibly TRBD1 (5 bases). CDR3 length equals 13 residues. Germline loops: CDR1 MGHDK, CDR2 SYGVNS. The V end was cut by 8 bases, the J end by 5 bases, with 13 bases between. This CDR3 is CASSERGNNEQFF. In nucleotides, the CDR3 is TGTGCCAGCTCCGAAAGGGGAAACAATGAGCAGTTCTTC.

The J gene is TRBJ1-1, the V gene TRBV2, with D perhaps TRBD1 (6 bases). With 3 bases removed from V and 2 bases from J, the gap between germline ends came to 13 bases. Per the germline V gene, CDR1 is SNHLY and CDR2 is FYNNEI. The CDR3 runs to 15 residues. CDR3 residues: CASSDPPQGNTEAFF. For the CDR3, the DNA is TGTGCCAGCAGTGACCCCCCACAGGGAAACACTGAAGCTTTCTTT.

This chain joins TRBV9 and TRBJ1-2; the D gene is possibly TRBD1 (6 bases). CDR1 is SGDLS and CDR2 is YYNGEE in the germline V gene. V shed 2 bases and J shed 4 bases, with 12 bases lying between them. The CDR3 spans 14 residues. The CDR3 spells CASSVSTGFYGYTF. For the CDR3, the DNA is TGTGCCAGCAGCGTCAGCACAGGGTTCTATGGCTACACCTTC.

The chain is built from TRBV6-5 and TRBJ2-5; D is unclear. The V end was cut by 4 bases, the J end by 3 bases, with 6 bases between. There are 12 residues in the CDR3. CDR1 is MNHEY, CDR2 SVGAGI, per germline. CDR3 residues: CASSSLKETQYF. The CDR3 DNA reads TGTGCCAGCAGTTCTTTAAAAGAGACCCAGTACTTC.

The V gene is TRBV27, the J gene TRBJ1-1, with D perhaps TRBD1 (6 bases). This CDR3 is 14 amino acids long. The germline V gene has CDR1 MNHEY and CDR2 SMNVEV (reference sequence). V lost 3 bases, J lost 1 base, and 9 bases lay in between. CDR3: CASSFGQTNTEAFF. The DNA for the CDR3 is TGTGCCAGCAGTTTTGGACAGACGAACACTGAAGCTTTCTTT.

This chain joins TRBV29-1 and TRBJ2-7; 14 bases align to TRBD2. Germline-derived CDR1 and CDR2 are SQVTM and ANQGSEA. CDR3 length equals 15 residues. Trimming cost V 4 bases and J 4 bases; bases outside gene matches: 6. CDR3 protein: CSVAGGTSGSYEQYF. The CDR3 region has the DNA TGCAGCGTTGCTGGCGGGACTAGCGGGAGTTACGAGCAGTACTTC.

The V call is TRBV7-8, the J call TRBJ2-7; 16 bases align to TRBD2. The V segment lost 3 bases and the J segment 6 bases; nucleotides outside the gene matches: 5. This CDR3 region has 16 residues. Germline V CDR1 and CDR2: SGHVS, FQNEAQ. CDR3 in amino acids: CASSFGTSGRAGEQYF. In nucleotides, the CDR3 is TGTGCCAGCAGCTTCGGGACTAGCGGGAGGGCCGGCGAGCAGTACTTC. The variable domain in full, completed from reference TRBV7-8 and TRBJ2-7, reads GAGVSQSPRYKVAKRGQDVALRCDPISGHVSLFWYQQALGQGPEFLTYFQNEAQLDKSGLPSDRFFAERPEGSVSTLKIQRTQQEDSAVYLCASSFGTSGRAGEQYFGPGTRLTVT.

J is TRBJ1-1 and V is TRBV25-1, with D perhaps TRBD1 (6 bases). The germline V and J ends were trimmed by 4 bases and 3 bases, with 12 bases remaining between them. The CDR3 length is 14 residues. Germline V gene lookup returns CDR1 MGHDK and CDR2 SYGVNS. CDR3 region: CASSGFKGDTEAFF. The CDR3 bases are TGTGCCAGCAGTGGGTTCAAGGGGGACACTGAAGCTTTCTTT.

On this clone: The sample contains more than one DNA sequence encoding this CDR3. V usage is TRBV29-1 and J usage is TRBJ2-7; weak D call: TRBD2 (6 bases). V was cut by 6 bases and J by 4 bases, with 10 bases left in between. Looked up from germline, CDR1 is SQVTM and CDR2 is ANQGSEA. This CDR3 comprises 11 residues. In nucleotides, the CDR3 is TGCAGCGTGGTTAGCGGTTACGAGCAGTACTTC. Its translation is CSVVSGYEQYF.

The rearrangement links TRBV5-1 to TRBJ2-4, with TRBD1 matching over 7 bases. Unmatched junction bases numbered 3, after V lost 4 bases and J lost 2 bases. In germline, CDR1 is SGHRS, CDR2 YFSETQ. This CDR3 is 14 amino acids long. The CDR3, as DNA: TGCGCCAGCAGCATCAGGGGGTCCAAAAACATTCAGTACTTC. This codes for CASSIRGSKNIQYF.

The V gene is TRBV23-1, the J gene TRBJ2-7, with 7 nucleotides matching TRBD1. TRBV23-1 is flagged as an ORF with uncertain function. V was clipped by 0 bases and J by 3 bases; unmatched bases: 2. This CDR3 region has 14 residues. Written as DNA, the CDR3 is TGCGCCAGCAGTCAATCGGGACAGTTCTACGAGCAGTACTTC. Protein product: CASSQSGQFYEQYF.